These 6 T cell receptor beta chains were all obtained from the same sample, sequenced in a study of Ad26.COV2.S vaccination and SARS-CoV-2 variants. The treatment denotes: over 15 received Ad26.COV2.S at low or high dose, single or two shots; 5 received placebo; per-sample allocation not given. Samples were taken on day 63 after the first vaccine or placebo injection. Measured with immunoSEQ multiplex PCR; TCRdb has only the in-frame clones, and not every one. The data contain about 410,000 clones, around 89% of them seen just once; the ten biggest clones take up 1.9%. The starting material was peripheral blood, obtained in a trial of Ad26.COV2.S vaccine versus placebo. These receptors all come from a person between 18 and 65 years old who received the Ad26.COV2.S COVID-19 vaccine or a placebo.

This clone was found a few times. Different DNA sequences within this sample yield the same CDR3. V usage is TRBV30 and J usage is TRBJ1-5; D is unclear. This CDR3 spans 13 amino acids. Germline CDR1 GTSNPN, CDR2 SVGIG (reference sequence). V was clipped by 0 bases and J by 2 bases, with 5 bases between them. CDR3 in DNA: TGTGCCTGGAGTGTCGGGGGCAATCAGCCCCAGCATTTT. Its translation: CAWSVGGNQPQHF.

The J gene is TRBJ1-4, the V gene TRBV25-1; D unresolved. This CDR3 contains 14 residues. The V gene lost 3 bases and the J gene lost 0 bases, with 5 bases spanning the gap. The germline V gene has CDR1 MGHDK and CDR2 SYGVNS. The CDR3 region is CASSDDATNEKLFF. CDR3 nucleotide sequence: TGTGCCAGCAGTGATGATGCAACTAATGAAAAACTGTTTTTT. Complete variable domain (other parts from reference TRBV25-1 and TRBJ1-4): EADIYQTPRYLVIGTGKKITLECSQTMGHDKMYWYQQDPGMELHLIHYSYGVNSTEKGDLSSESTVSRIRTEHFPLTLESARPSHTSQYLCASSDDATNEKLFFGSGTQLSVL.

The chain is built from TRBV6-5 and TRBJ1-4; no clear D. Germline CDR1 is MNHEY and CDR2 is SVGAGI. The germline V and J ends were trimmed by 5 bases and 4 bases, with 11 bases remaining between them. The CDR3 has 14 residues. Written as DNA, the CDR3 is TGTGCCAGCAGTCAGGAAAGGCGTAATGAAAAACTGTTTTTT. Its translation: CASSQERRNEKLFF.

V is TRBV5-1 and J is TRBJ2-1, with D possibly TRBD2 on 5 matching bases. The CDR3 length is 16 residues. The V and J ends lost 0 bases and 0 bases respectively, with 10 bases between them. Germline assignment: CDR1 SGHRS and CDR2 YFSETQ. CDR3 sequence reads: CASSLGTALSYNEQFF. CDR3 nucleotides: TGCGCCAGCAGCTTGGGGACTGCTCTCTCCTACAATGAGCAGTTCTTC.

The V and J genes are TRBV7-9 and TRBJ1-2, with a tentative D call TRBD1 (6 bases). The CDR3 contains 14 residues. With 2 bases removed from V and 6 bases from J, the gap between germline ends came to 13 bases. Germline values: CDR1 SEHNR, CDR2 FQNEAQ (reference sequence). As DNA, the CDR3 is TGTGCCAGCAGCTTACAGGGGCGGTGGGATGGCTACACCTTC. It yields the protein CASSLQGRWDGYTF.

This chain connects TRBV6-4 to TRBJ1-6, with D possibly matching TRBD1 (5 bases). V dropped 6 bases and J dropped 6 bases, with 12 bases sitting between them. CDR3 length: 14 amino acids. Germline V CDR1 and CDR2: MRHNA, SNTAGT. CDR3 amino acids: CASSPAGINSPLHF. The CDR3 DNA is TGTGCCAGCAGCCCCGCAGGGATTAATTCACCCCTCCACTTT.